This paragraph reports one T cell receptor beta chain. Its antigen is unknown. These data come from a study of post-analysis software for immune sequencing data. Germline CDR1 and CDR2: SQVTM and ANQGSEA. This CDR3 contains 15 residues. V gave up 3 bases and J gave up 3 bases, with 18 bases separating them. Researchers reported that TCR beta cDNA libraries carried unique molecular identifiers. TCRdb fed the PCR reads into MiXCR, producing one record per CDR3 protein. The data contain about 770,000 distinct CDR3 sequences, about 45% of them singletons. General study points: Controls showed lower frequencies than patients for roughly five TRBV segments, and TRBV5-6, TRBV5-1 and TRBV20-1 were among these.

The sequenced material came from blood. This chain uses TRBV29-1 with TRBJ2-7; a possible D gene is TRBD2 (6 bases). The receptor comes from a girl between 10 and 17 years old with multiple sclerosis. The CDR3 DNA sequence: TGCAGCGTTGACCGGCGGGGTACAGAGAACTACGAGCAGTACTTC. Its translation: CSVDRRGTENYEQYF.